A single sample gave rise to the 12 T cell receptor beta chains below, sequenced in a study of OX40 agonist ivuxolimab in advanced cancers. The method was immunoSEQ multiplex PCR; TCRdb's version includes in-frame clones alone and lacks a portion of them. The sample has tens of thousands of clones, 85% to 95% seen once; the top ten hold 9.5% to 12%. The sequences come from CD4+ or CD8+ T cells sorted from blood, collected in a trial of the OX40 agonist ivuxolimab. The receptors originated from an adult with an advanced solid tumor such as melanoma, head and neck, liver or kidney cancer.

V is TRBV5-4 and J is TRBJ2-7; 9 bases are shared with TRBD1. The CDR3 runs to 13 residues. The V gene's germline CDR1 is SGHNT and CDR2 YYREEE (reference sequence). Trimming at V came to 4 bases and at J to 7 bases, leaving 6 bases not matched to a gene. The CDR3 DNA is TGTGCCAGCAGCCTCGGGACAGGGAGTGAGCAGTACTTC. As protein: CASSLGTGSEQYF.

The CDR3 here is CSVAGTDYGYTF. The CDR3 region has the DNA TGCAGCGTCGCCGGGACAGACTATGGCTACACCTTC. The chain joins TRBV29-1 to TRBJ1-2, with 7 bases identical to TRBD1. J was trimmed by 3 bases and V by 6 bases; bases with no gene match: 4. The CDR3 sequence is 12 residues long. Germline CDR1 SQVTM, CDR2 ANQGSEA.

The chain employs TRBV30 and TRBJ2-2; 10 nucleotides align to TRBD1. CDR1 is GTSNPN and CDR2 is SVGIG in the germline V gene (reference sequence). V lost 5 bases to trimming and J lost 4 bases; unmatched junction nucleotides: 4. This CDR3 comprises 14 residues. The CDR3 protein is CAWGGQGRTGELFF. DNA for the CDR3: TGTGCCTGGGGGGGACAGGGGCGCACCGGGGAGCTGTTTTTT.

The chain joins TRBV4-1 to TRBJ1-2; D is unresolved. Trimming removed 0 bases at V and 0 bases at J, with 11 bases between. This CDR3 comprises 16 residues. CDR1 is MGHRA, CDR2 YSYEKL, per germline. CDR3 loop: CASSQERGRTNYGYTF. CDR3 nucleotides: TGCGCCAGCAGCCAAGAGAGAGGGAGGACTAACTATGGCTACACCTTC.

The rearrangement links TRBV27 to TRBJ1-2; no reliable D call. The ends were cut back, 9 bases at V and 1 base at J, with 18 bases in the middle. Germline values: CDR1 MNHEY, CDR2 SMNVEV (reference sequence). This CDR3 comprises 15 residues. The CDR3 sequence: CASGKSYSGNYGYTF. Written as DNA, the CDR3 is TGTGCCAGTGGGAAGAGTTATTCTGGTAACTATGGCTACACCTTC.

The V and J genes are TRBV7-2 and TRBJ2-4; D is perhaps TRBD2 (7 bases). This CDR3 is 15 amino acids long. V lost 1 base and J 6 bases, leaving 13 bases between the germline ends. Germline assignment: CDR1 SGHTA and CDR2 FQGNSA. CDR3 residues: CASSLDGGLVNIQYF. DNA for the CDR3: TGTGCCAGCAGCTTAGACGGGGGGCTGGTAAACATTCAGTACTTC.

The CDR3 here is CASSSGDLILGEQYF. In nucleotides, the CDR3 is TGTGCCAGCAGCTCAGGGGATCTCATTCTGGGCGAGCAGTACTTC. The J gene is TRBJ2-7, the V gene TRBV5-6, with a tentative D call TRBD1 (6 bases). The germline V gene has CDR1 SGHDT and CDR2 YYEEEE. V lost 3 bases to trimming and J lost 6 bases, with 19 bases between them. This CDR3 has 15 amino acids.

V and J are TRBV30 and TRBJ2-1; possibly TRBD2 for D (5 bases). CDR3 length: 13 amino acids. The germline V gene encodes CDR1 GTSNPN and CDR2 SVGIG (reference sequence). V dropped 0 bases and J dropped 7 bases, with 10 bases sitting between them. The CDR3 DNA sequence: TGTGCCTGGAGTGTGCTAGCTAGGAATGAGCAGTTCTTC. Encoded protein: CAWSVLARNEQFF.

The gene calls are TRBV19 and TRBJ2-5; TRBD1 is a possible D gene (5 bases). Germline V gene sequence: CDR1 LNHDA, CDR2 SQIVND (reference sequence). V was clipped by 9 bases and J by 0 bases, with 11 bases between them. This CDR3 region has 13 residues. The CDR3 region has the DNA TGTGCCAGCCGGACAACTAACCAAGAGACCCAGTACTTC. It is translated as CASRTTNQETQYF. Combining the CDR3 with reference TRBV19 and TRBJ2-5 gives the whole variable domain DGGITQSPKYLFRKEGQNVTLSCEQNLNHDAMYWYRQDPGQGLRLIYYSQIVNDFQKGDIAEGYSVSREKKESFPLTVTSAQKNPTAFYLCASRTTNQETQYFGPGTRLLVL.

This chain links TRBV2 with TRBJ1-5; no clear D. V was shortened by 8 bases and J by 4 bases, with 9 bases between the two germline ends. The CDR3 loop spans 12 amino acids. Germline loops: CDR1 SNHLY, CDR2 FYNNEI. CDR3 protein: CASREFNQPQHF. The DNA of the CDR3 is TGTGCCAGCCGGGAGTTTAATCAGCCCCAGCATTTT.

This chain uses TRBV27 with TRBJ2-7, with 9 nucleotides matching TRBD1. The CDR3 length is 15 residues. Trimming at V came to 6 bases and at J to 4 bases, leaving 10 bases not matched to a gene. The germline CDR1 and CDR2 sequences are MNHEY and SMNVEV (reference sequence). CDR3 loop: CASSYTGTGFYEQYF. As DNA, the CDR3 is TGTGCCAGCAGCTACACCGGGACAGGGTTTTACGAGCAGTACTTC.

The chain is built from TRBV10-2 and TRBJ2-3; 9 nucleotides match TRBD2. This CDR3 contains 16 residues. Trimming removed 8 bases from V and 4 bases from J; junction bases left unmatched: 13. The germline V gene has CDR1 WSHSY and CDR2 SAAADI. The CDR3 bases are TGCGCCAGCCGCGCCGCTAGCGGGGATGGTCCAGATACGCAGTATTTT. It yields the protein CASRAASGDGPDTQYF.